Below, one T cell receptor (beta chain) is given with its context. This sample is part of a study of blood T cell repertoires in COVID-19. Generated by immunoSEQ multiplex PCR, the TCRdb table keeps only in-frame clones and is missing some. Among more than 60,000 clones, roughly 86% were seen once, and the ten largest hold around 9.3%. The V gene's germline CDR1 is SGHVS and CDR2 FNYEAQ. The CDR3 sequence is 14 residues long. The V and J ends lost 3 bases and 6 bases, in that order; junction bases with no gene match: 4. This clonotype was sampled from a man in his sixties with acute or convalescent COVID-19. Sequenced: peripheral blood. This rearrangement joins TRBV7-6 to TRBJ2-2, with 7 bases matching TRBD2. The CDR3: CASSFGEGSGELFF. Written as DNA, the CDR3 is TGTGCCAGCAGCTTCGGGGAGGGCTCCGGGGAGCTGTTTTTT.